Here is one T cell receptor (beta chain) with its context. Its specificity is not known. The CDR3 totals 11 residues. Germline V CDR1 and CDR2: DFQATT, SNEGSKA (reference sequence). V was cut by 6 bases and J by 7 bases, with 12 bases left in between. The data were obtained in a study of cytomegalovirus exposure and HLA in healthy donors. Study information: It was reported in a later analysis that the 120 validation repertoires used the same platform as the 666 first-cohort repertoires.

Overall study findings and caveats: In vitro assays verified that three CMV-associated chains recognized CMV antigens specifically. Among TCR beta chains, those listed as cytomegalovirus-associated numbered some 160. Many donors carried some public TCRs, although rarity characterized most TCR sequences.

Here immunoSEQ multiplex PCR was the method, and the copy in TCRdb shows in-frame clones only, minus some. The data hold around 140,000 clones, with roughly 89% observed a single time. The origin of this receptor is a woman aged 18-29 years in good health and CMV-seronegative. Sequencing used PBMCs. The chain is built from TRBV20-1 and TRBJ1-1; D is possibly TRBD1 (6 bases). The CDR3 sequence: CSAQGTYEAFF. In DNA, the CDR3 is TGCAGTGCCCAAGGGACATATGAAGCTTTCTTT.